The clone carrying this TCR beta chain appeared many times. Antigen unknown. This sample was taken from a study of cytotoxic CD8 clonotypes in ibrutinib-treated CLL. Overall study context: Following a median around twelve months of treatment, with a range of 6 to 36, response samples were taken. Study-level findings and limits: Clonality correlated strongly with circulating CD8+ T cells and exceeded age-matched healthy donors at baseline. Sampling of sustained-remission and progressing patients occurred at differing times. Public clonotypes (which were uncommon) either contracted or remained stable on treatment.

Clones were read by immunoSEQ multiplex PCR, and TCRdb kept only the in-frame ones, dropping some. Of almost 85,000 clones listed, around 83% are singletons. Germline V CDR1 and CDR2: WSHSY, SAAADI. V gave up 2 bases and J gave up 2 bases, with 11 bases separating them. This CDR3 has 15 amino acids. V gene TRBV10-2 combines with J gene TRBJ2-3; D is possibly TRBD2 (5 bases). This receptor was identified in a human donor with chronic lymphocytic leukemia. The starting material was PBMCs, obtained before ibrutinib treatment. CDR3: CASSETRLNTDTQYF. The CDR3 DNA sequence: TGCGCCAGCAGTGAGACTAGGCTGAACACAGATACGCAGTATTTT.